The 24 T cell receptor beta chains reported below all come from one sample, sequenced in a study of OX40 agonist ivuxolimab in advanced cancers. The protocol was immunoSEQ multiplex PCR, while the TCRdb copy is restricted to in-frame clones and leaves out a portion. The data show around 80,000 clones, roughly 84% seen once. This specimen consisted of CD4+ or CD8+ T cells sorted from blood, obtained in a trial of the OX40 agonist ivuxolimab. The receptor source for this set is an adult with an advanced solid tumor such as melanoma, head and neck, liver or kidney cancer.

The gene calls are TRBV5-1 and TRBJ2-3; no clear D. The CDR3 extends over 14 amino acids. Trimming removed 1 base from V and 4 bases from J, with 10 bases in between. Germline CDR1 and CDR2: SGHRS and YFSETQ. DNA for the CDR3: TGCGCCAGCAGCTTGCCCGGGTCCCCAGATACGCAGTATTTT. Amino acids: CASSLPGSPDTQYF.

This clone has just a few counts. This chain joins TRBV5-1 and TRBJ2-3; TRBD2 agrees at 10 bases. The CDR3 is made up of 15 amino acids. Germline lookup yields CDR1 SGHRS and CDR2 YFSETQ. Unmatched junction bases numbered 3, after V lost 3 bases and J lost 2 bases. The DNA of the CDR3 is TGCGCCAGCAGCTCAGCGGGAGGGGCCACAGATACGCAGTATTTT. It encodes CASSSAGGATDTQYF. Complete variable domain (other parts from reference TRBV5-1 and TRBJ2-3): KAGVTQTPRYLIKTRGQQVTLSCSPISGHRSVSWYQQTPGQGLQFLFEYFSETQRNKGNFPGRFSGRQFSNSRSEMNVSTLELGDSALYLCASSSAGGATDTQYFGPGTRLTVL.

The chain recombines TRBV5-1 with TRBJ2-3; no firm D call. V dropped 0 bases and J dropped 3 bases, with 8 bases sitting between them. The CDR3 is 14 residues long. The V gene's germline CDR1 is SGHRS and CDR2 YFSETQ. The CDR3 here is CASSLAGRTDTQYF. In DNA, the CDR3 is TGCGCCAGCAGCTTGGCCGGGCGGACAGATACGCAGTATTTT.

The chain joins TRBV5-6 to TRBJ2-1; 7 bases line up with TRBD2. The CDR3 spans 17 residues. CDR1 SGHDT and CDR2 YYEEEE come from the germline V gene. Trimming took 0 bases from V and 3 from J; bases not matched to a gene: 9. CDR3 sequence reads: CASSLAVQAGRYNEQFF. In DNA form, the CDR3 reads TGTGCCAGCAGCTTGGCTGTCCAAGCGGGGCGCTACAATGAGCAGTTCTTC.

The rearrangement joins TRBV29-1 to TRBJ1-1; possibly TRBD1 for D (6 bases). The CDR3 length is 13 residues. Germline assignment: CDR1 SQVTM and CDR2 ANQGSEA. The V end was cut by 7 bases, the J end by 6 bases, with 18 bases between. The CDR3 loop is CSAQTGQRAEAFF. As DNA, the CDR3 is TGCAGCGCCCAGACCGGACAGCGGGCTGAAGCTTTCTTT.

The V call is TRBV2, the J call TRBJ2-3, with 9 bases that match TRBD2. With V trimmed by 6 bases and J by 6 bases, 7 bases remained unmatched. The length of the CDR3 is 14 residues. Germline loops: CDR1 SNHLY, CDR2 FYNNEI. CDR3 bases: TGTGCCAGCAGCTATAGCGGGAGAGGGGATACGCAGTATTTT. Translation: CASSYSGRGDTQYF. Full variable domain (outside the CDR3, taken from reference TRBV2 and TRBJ2-3): EPEVTQTPSHQVTQMGQEVILRCVPISNHLYFYWYRQILGQKVEFLVSFYNNEISEKSEIFDDQFSVERPDGSNFTLKIRSTKLEDSAMYFCASSYSGRGDTQYFGPGTRLTVL.

The chain recombines TRBV19 with TRBJ2-7; 8 bases line up with TRBD1. J was trimmed by 3 bases and V by 5 bases; bases with no gene match: 6. The CDR3 runs to 14 residues. Germline CDR1 reads LNHDA; CDR2 reads SQIVND (reference sequence). DNA for the CDR3: TGTGCCAGTAGTGATAGGACAGGGAGCTACGAGCAGTACTTC. It encodes CASSDRTGSYEQYF.

This clone was seen only once. The V and J genes are TRBV14 and TRBJ2-3; no definite D call. Trimming left V 5 bases short and J 2 bases short, with 14 bases between. The CDR3 is made up of 15 amino acids. Germline CDR1 reads SGHDN; CDR2 reads FVKESK. CDR3 sequence: CASSDGRLVTDTQYF. The CDR3 DNA is TGTGCCAGCAGCGATGGCCGTTTGGTCACAGATACGCAGTATTTT.

This chain connects TRBV5-6 to TRBJ1-1; the D is unclear. This CDR3 is 12 amino acids long. V lost 0 bases to trimming and J lost 8 bases, with 8 bases between them. Germline V lookup: CDR1 SGHDT, CDR2 YYEEEE. The CDR3 loop reads CASSLAGEEAFF. CDR3 DNA: TGTGCCAGCAGCTTGGCCGGGGAGGAAGCTTTCTTT.

This chain joins TRBV19 and TRBJ2-1; possibly TRBD2 for D (6 bases). The CDR3 covers 13 residues. CDR1 is LNHDA and CDR2 is SQIVND in the germline V gene (reference sequence). V was pared by 3 bases and J by 12 bases, with 15 bases between. This chain's CDR3 is CASSMRLAGGQFF. The CDR3 DNA sequence: TGTGCCAGTAGTATGAGGCTAGCCGGGGGGCAGTTCTTC. Supplemented by reference TRBV19 and TRBJ2-1, the full variable domain reads DGGITQSPKYLFRKEGQNVTLSCEQNLNHDAMYWYRQDPGQGLRLIYYSQIVNDFQKGDIAEGYSVSREKKESFPLTVTSAQKNPTAFYLCASSMRLAGGQFFGPGTRLTVL.

The genes are TRBV5-5 and TRBJ1-1, with D uncertain. The CDR3 covers 13 residues. Trimming removed 4 bases from V and 0 bases from J, with 7 bases in between. Germline lookup yields CDR1 SGHKS and CDR2 YYEKEE (reference sequence). The CDR3 loop is CASSGTLNTEAFF. The CDR3 DNA reads TGTGCCAGCAGCGGAACACTGAACACTGAAGCTTTCTTT.

This chain links TRBV7-2 with TRBJ2-1; D ambiguous. CDR1 and CDR2 from the germline V gene are SGHTA and FQGNSA. Trimming removed 5 bases from V and 10 bases from J, with 15 bases in between. The CDR3 runs 13 residues. The CDR3 DNA reads TGTGCCAGCAGCCCAGGCATAGGCCTCGAGCAGTTCTTC. Amino acids: CASSPGIGLEQFF.

This clone was detected only once. This chain joins TRBV28 and TRBJ2-2; the match to TRBD2 covers 8 bases. This CDR3 is built from 15 residues. V trimming: 2 bases; J trimming: 10 bases; junction bases outside the gene matches: 9. The germline V gene encodes CDR1 MDHEN and CDR2 SYDVKM. The CDR3 reads CASSLHGRAALELFF. The CDR3 bases are TGTGCCAGCAGTTTACACGGGAGGGCGGCGTTGGAGCTGTTTTTT.

This chain links TRBV18 with TRBJ2-5; tentatively, D is TRBD1 (6 bases). This CDR3 has 13 amino acids. The V end was cut by 6 bases, the J end by 2 bases, with 10 bases between. CDR1 is KGHSH and CDR2 is LQKENI in the germline V gene. The chain's CDR3 is CASSPGAQETQYF. As DNA, the CDR3 is TGTGCCAGCTCGCCAGGGGCACAAGAGACCCAGTACTTC.

The chain has TRBV7-2 and TRBJ2-3; TRBD1 agrees at 10 bases. The CDR3 length is 15 residues. Trimming removed 1 base from V and 6 bases from J; junction bases left unmatched: 4. Germline-derived CDR1 and CDR2 are SGHTA and FQGNSA. The CDR3 nucleotides read TGTGCCAGCAGCTTAGGGGGACAGGGGTTGGATACGCAGTATTTT. It specifies CASSLGGQGLDTQYF.

The genes are TRBV10-1 and TRBJ1-1; D gene ambiguous. Germline assignment: CDR1 WNHNN and CDR2 SYGVQD (reference sequence). The CDR3 runs to 13 residues. Trimming stripped 8 bases from V and 1 base from J, with 11 bases between. This CDR3 is CASGRAPNTEAFF. In nucleotides, the CDR3 is TGCGCCAGCGGGCGAGCCCCGAACACTGAAGCTTTCTTT.

This clone occurred once. This rearrangement joins TRBV28 to TRBJ1-5, with a tentative D call TRBD1 (5 bases). CDR3 length equals 13 residues. Germline-derived CDR1 and CDR2 are MDHEN and SYDVKM. V lost 5 bases and J 2 bases, leaving 7 bases between the germline ends. CDR3 nucleotide sequence: TGTGCCAGCAGTAGAGGGGGCAATCAGCCCCAGCATTTT. It is translated as CASSRGGNQPQHF. The complete variable domain, with remaining parts taken from reference TRBV28 and TRBJ1-5, reads DVKVTQSSRYLVKRTGEKVFLECVQDMDHENMFWYRQDPGLGLRLIYFSYDVKMKEKGDIPEGYSVSREKKERFSLILESASTNQTSMYLCASSRGGNQPQHFGDGTRLSIL.

The V gene is TRBV15, the J gene TRBJ2-7, with D hard to call. CDR3 length: 13 amino acids. The ends were cut back, 1 base at V and 5 bases at J, with 9 bases in the middle. Germline assignment: CDR1 LNHNV and CDR2 YYDKDF (reference sequence). CDR3 region: CATSRGRADEQYV. DNA for the CDR3: TGTGCCACCAGCAGAGGTCGGGCTGACGAGCAGTACGTC.

The chain joins TRBV28 to TRBJ1-3; no clear D. This CDR3 contains 14 residues. The germline CDR1 and CDR2 sequences are MDHEN and SYDVKM. V dropped 4 bases and J dropped 6 bases, with 13 bases sitting between them. The CDR3 reads CASSSSGYPNTIYF. CDR3 DNA: TGTGCCAGCAGTTCGAGCGGGTATCCAAACACCATATATTTT.

CDR3 sequence: CASTVQGTDTQYF. The DNA of the CDR3 is TGTGCCAGTACTGTACAGGGCACAGATACGCAGTATTTT. The chain couples TRBV19 to TRBJ2-3; perhaps TRBD1 as D (5 bases). Germline CDR1 LNHDA, CDR2 SQIVND (reference sequence). Trimming stripped 7 bases from V and 1 base from J, with 9 bases between. This CDR3 comprises 13 residues.

The chain links TRBV2 to TRBJ2-7; 10 positions match TRBD1. Trimming at V came to 6 bases and at J to 2 bases, leaving 1 base not matched to a gene. The CDR3 runs 13 residues. The germline V gene has CDR1 SNHLY and CDR2 FYNNEI. The CDR3 sequence is CASRGQGAYEQYV. CDR3 bases: TGTGCCAGCAGAGGACAGGGGGCCTACGAGCAGTACGTC.

The rearrangement uses TRBV7-9 and TRBJ2-7, with 12 bases aligning to TRBD2. The CDR3 extends over 15 amino acids. V lost 5 bases to trimming and J lost 5 bases; unmatched junction nucleotides: 7. Germline CDR1 and CDR2: SEHNR and FQNEAQ (reference sequence). The DNA of the CDR3 is TGTGCCAGCAGCCTGACTAGCGGGAGAGCGGACGAGCAGTACTTC. It encodes CASSLTSGRADEQYF.

The V and J genes are TRBV5-1 and TRBJ2-5, with D possibly TRBD1 on 5 matching bases. Trimming pared 4 bases from V and 1 base from J, leaving 11 bases between. The germline CDR1 and CDR2 sequences are SGHRS and YFSETQ. The CDR3 totals 14 residues. The CDR3 reads CASSPWTTQETQYF. CDR3 sequence (DNA): TGCGCCAGCAGCCCTTGGACAACCCAAGAGACCCAGTACTTC.

V and J are TRBV6-5 and TRBJ1-5; maybe TRBD1 (5 bases). CDR1 is MNHEY and CDR2 is SVGAGI in the germline V gene. The length of the CDR3 is 14 residues. The germline V and J ends were trimmed by 6 bases and 6 bases, with 15 bases remaining between them. CDR3 bases: TGTGCCAGCAGACCAGGGACTACGGGTCAGCCCCAGCATTTT. Protein product: CASRPGTTGQPQHF.